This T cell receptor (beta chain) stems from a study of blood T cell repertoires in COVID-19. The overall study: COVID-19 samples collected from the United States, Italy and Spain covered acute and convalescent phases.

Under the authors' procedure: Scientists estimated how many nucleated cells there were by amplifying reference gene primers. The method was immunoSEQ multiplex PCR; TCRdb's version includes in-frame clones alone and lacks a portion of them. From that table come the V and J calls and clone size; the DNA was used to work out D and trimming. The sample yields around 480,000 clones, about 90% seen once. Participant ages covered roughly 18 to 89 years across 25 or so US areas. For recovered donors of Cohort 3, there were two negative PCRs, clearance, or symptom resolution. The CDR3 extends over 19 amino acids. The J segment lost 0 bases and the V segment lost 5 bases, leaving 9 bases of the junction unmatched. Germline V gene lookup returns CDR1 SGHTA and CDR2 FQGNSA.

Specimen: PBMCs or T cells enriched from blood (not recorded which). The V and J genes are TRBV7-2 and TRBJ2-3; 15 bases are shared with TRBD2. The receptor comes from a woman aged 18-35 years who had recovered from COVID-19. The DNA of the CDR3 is TGTGCCAGCAGCCCAGGACTAGCGGGGGGGTATAGCAGCACAGATACGCAGTATTTT. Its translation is CASSPGLAGGYSSTDTQYF.